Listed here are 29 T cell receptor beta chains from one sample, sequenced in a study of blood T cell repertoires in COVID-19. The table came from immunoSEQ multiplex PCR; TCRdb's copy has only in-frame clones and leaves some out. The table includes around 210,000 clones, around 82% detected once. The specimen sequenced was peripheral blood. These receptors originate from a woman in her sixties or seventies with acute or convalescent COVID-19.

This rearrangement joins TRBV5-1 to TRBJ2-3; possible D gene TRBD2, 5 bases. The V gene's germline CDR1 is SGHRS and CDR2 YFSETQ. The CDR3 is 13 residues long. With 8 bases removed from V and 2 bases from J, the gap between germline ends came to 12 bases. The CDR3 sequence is CASSPSLTDTQYF. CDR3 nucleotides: TGCGCCAGTTCTCCTAGCCTCACAGATACGCAGTATTTT.

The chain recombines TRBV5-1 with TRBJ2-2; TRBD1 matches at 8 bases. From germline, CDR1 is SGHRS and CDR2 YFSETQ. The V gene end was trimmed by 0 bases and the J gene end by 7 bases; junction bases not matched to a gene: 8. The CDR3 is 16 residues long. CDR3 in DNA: TGCGCCAGCAGCTTGGATGCAGGGGGCGTAATCGGGGAGCTGTTTTTT. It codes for CASSLDAGGVIGELFF.

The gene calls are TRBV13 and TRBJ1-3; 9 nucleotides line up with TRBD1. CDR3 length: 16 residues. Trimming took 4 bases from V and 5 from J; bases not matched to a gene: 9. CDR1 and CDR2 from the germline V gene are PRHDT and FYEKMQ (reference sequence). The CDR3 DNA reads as TGTGCCAGCAGCTACCGACAGGGGGAGAAGAGAAACACCATATATTTT. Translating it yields CASSYRQGEKRNTIYF.

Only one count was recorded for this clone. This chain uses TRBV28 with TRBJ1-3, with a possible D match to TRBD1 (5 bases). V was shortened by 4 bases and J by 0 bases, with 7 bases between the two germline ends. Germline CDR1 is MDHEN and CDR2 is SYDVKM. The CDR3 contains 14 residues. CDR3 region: CASSSQGSGNTIYF. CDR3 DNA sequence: TGTGCCAGCAGTTCGCAGGGCTCTGGAAACACCATATATTTT.

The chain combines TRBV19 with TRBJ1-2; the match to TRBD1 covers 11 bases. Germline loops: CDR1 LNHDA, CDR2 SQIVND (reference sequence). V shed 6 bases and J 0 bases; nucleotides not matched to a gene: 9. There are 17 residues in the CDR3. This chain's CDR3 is CASRGTGGMDTNYGYTF. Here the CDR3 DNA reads TGTGCCAGTAGGGGGACAGGGGGAATGGACACTAACTATGGCTACACCTTC. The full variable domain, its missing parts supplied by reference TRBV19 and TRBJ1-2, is DGGITQSPKYLFRKEGQNVTLSCEQNLNHDAMYWYRQDPGQGLRLIYYSQIVNDFQKGDIAEGYSVSREKKESFPLTVTSAQKNPTAFYLCASRGTGGMDTNYGYTFGSGTRLTVV.

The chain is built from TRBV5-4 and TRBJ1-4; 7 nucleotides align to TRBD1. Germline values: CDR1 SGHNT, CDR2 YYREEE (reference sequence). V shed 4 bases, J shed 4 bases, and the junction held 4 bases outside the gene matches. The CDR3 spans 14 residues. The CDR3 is CASSPNRGNEKLFF. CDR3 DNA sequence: TGTGCCAGCAGCCCAAACAGGGGTAATGAAAAACTGTTTTTT.

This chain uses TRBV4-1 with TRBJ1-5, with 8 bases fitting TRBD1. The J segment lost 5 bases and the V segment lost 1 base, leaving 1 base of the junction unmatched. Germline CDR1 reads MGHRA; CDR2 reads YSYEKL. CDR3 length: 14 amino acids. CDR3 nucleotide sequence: TGCGCCAGCAGCCAAGGGACAGGGTATCAGCCCCAGCATTTT. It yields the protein CASSQGTGYQPQHF.

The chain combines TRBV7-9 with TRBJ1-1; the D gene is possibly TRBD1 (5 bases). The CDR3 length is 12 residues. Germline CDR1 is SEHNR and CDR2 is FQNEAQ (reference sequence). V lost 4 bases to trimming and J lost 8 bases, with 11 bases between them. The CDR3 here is CASSSVRVEAFF. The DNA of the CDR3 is TGTGCCAGCAGCTCAGTCAGGGTCGAAGCTTTCTTT.

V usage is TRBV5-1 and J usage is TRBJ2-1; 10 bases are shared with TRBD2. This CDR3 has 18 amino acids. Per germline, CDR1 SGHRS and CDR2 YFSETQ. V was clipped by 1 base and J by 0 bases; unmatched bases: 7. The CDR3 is CASSLSAGGRLSYNEQFF. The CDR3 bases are TGCGCCAGCAGCTTGTCAGCGGGAGGGCGTCTCTCCTACAATGAGCAGTTCTTC.

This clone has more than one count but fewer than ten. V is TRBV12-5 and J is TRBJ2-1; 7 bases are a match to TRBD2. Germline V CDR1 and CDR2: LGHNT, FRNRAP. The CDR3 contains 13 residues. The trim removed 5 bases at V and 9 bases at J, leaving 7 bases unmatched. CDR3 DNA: TGTGCTAGTGGTCCCGAAGCGGGATTTGAGCAGTTCTTC. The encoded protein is CASGPEAGFEQFF.

This chain's CDR3 is CASSLDRGLFF. The CDR3 DNA follows: TGTGCCAGCAGCTTAGACAGGGGACTGTTTTTT. V gene TRBV7-9 combines with J gene TRBJ1-4; the match to TRBD1 covers 7 bases. The CDR3 covers 11 residues. V was clipped by 1 base and J by 13 bases; unmatched bases: 0. Germline V CDR1 and CDR2: SEHNR, FQNEAQ (reference sequence).

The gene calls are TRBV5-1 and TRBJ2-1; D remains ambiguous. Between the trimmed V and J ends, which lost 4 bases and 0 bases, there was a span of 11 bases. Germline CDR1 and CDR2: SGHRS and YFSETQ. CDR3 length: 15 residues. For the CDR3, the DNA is TGCGCCAGCAGCCAGACTCCGAGCTCCTACAATGAGCAGTTCTTC. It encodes CASSQTPSSYNEQFF.

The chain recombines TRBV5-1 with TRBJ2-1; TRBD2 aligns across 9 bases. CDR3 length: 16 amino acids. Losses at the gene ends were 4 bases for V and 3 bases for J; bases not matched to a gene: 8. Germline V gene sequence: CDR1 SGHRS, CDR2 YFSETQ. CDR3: CASSPRLADYYNEQFF. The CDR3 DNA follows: TGCGCCAGCAGCCCCCGACTAGCGGACTACTACAATGAGCAGTTCTTC.

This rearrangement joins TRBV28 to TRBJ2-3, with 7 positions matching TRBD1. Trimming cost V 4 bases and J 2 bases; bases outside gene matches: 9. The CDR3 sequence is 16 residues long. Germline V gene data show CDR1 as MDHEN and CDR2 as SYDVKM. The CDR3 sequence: CASSSFGTAITDTQYF. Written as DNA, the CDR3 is TGTGCCAGCAGTTCCTTTGGGACAGCGATCACAGATACGCAGTATTTT.

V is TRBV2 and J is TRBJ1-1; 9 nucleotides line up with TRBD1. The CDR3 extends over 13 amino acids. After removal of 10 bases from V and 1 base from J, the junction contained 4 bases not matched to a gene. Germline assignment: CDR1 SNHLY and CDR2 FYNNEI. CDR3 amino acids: CATTGGQNTEAFF. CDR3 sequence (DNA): TGTGCCACCACAGGGGGCCAGAACACTGAAGCTTTCTTT.

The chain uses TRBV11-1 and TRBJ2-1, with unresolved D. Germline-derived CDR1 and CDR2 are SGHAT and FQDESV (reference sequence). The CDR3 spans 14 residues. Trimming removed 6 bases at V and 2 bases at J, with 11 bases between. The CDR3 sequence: CASSPTSTYNEQFF. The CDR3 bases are TGTGCCAGCAGTCCGACTTCTACCTACAATGAGCAGTTCTTC.

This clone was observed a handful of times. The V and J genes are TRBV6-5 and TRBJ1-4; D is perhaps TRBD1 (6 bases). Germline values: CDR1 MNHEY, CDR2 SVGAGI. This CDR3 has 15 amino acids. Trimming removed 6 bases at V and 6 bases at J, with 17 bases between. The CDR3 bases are TGTGCCAGCAGCCACAATACAGGGAAGGATGAAAAACTGTTTTTT. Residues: CASSHNTGKDEKLFF.

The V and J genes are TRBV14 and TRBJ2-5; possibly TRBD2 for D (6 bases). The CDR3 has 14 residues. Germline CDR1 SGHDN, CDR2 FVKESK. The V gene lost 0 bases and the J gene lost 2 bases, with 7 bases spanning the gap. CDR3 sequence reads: CASSQDRGQETQYF. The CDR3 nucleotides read TGTGCCAGCAGCCAAGATCGGGGGCAAGAGACCCAGTACTTC. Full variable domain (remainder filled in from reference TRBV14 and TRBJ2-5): EAGVTQFPSHSVIEKGQTVTLRCDPISGHDNLYWYRRVMGKEIKFLLHFVKESKQDESGMPNNRFLAERTGGTYSTLKVQPAELEDSGVYFCASSQDRGQETQYFGPGTRLLVL.

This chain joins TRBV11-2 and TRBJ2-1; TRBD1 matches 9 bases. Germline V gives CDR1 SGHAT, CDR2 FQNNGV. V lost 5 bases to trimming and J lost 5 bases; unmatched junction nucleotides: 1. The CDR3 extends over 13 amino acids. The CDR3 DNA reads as TGTGCCAGCAGCAGGGACAGGGACAATGAGCAGTTCTTC. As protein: CASSRDRDNEQFF.

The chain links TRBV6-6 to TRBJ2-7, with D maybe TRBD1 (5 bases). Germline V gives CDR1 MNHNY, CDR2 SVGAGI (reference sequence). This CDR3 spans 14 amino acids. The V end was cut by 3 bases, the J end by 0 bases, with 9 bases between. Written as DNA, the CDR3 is TGTGCCAGCAGTTATAGGGGTGCCTCCTACGAGCAGTACTTC. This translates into CASSYRGASYEQYF.

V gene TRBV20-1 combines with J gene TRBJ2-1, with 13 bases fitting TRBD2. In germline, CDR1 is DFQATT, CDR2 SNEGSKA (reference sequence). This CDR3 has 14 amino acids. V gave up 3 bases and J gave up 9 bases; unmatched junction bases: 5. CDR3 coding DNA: TGCAGTGCTAGTCAGGGACTAGCGGGAACTGAGCAGTTCTTC. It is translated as CSASQGLAGTEQFF.

The CDR3 bases are TGTGCCTACCAGCCGGGACAGCCTAACTATGGCTACACCTTC. Residues: CAYQPGQPNYGYTF. This sequence joins TRBV30 and TRBJ1-2, with TRBD1 matching over 7 bases. Per germline, CDR1 GTSNPN and CDR2 SVGIG (reference sequence). The CDR3 is 14 residues long. The V and J ends lost 7 bases and 0 bases, in that order; junction bases with no gene match: 8.

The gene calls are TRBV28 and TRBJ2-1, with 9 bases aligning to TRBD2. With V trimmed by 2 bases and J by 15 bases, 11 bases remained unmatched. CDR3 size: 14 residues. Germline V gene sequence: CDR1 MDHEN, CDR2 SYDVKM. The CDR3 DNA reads TGTGCCAGCAGTTTAATTCTAGCGGGGATGGTAGCGTTCTTC. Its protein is CASSLILAGMVAFF.

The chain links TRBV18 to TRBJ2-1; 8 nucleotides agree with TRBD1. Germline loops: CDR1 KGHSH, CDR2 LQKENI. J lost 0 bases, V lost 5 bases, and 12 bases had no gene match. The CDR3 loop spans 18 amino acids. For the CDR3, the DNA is TGTGCCAGCTCAAAACAGAGACAGGGGAAGGCCTCCTACAATGAGCAGTTCTTC. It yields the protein CASSKQRQGKASYNEQFF.

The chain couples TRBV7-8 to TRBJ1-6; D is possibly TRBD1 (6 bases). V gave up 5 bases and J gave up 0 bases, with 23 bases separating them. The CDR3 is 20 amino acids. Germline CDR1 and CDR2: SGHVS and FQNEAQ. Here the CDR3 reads CASSPLGGANQSSYNSPLHF. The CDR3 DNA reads TGTGCCAGCAGCCCCCTGGGGGGGGCCAACCAGAGCTCCTATAATTCACCCCTCCACTTT.

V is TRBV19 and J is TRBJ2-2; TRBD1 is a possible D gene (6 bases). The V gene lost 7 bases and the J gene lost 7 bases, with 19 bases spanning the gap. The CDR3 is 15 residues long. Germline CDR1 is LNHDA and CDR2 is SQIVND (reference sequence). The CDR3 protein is CASTELWTEGGELFF. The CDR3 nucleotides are TGTGCCAGTACCGAACTCTGGACAGAGGGCGGGGAGCTGTTTTTT.

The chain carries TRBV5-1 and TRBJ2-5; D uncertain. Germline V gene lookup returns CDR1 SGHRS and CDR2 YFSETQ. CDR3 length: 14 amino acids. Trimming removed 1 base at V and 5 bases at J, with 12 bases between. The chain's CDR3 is CASSLTGSWETQYF. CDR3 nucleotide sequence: TGCGCCAGCAGCTTGACCGGGTCGTGGGAGACCCAGTACTTC.

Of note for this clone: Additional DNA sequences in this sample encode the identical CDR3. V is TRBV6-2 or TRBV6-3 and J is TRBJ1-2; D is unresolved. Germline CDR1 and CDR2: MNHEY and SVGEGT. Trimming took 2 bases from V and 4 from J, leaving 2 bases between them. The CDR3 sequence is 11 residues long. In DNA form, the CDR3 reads TGTGCCAGCAGTTACCTCTATGGCTACACCTTC. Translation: CASSYLYGYTF.

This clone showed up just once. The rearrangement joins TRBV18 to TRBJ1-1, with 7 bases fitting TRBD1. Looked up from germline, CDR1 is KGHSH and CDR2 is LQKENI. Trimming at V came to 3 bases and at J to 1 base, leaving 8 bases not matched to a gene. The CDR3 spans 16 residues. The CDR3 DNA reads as TGTGCCAGCTCACCCCAAAGGGGGCGGGAGAACACTGAAGCTTTCTTT. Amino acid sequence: CASSPQRGRENTEAFF.